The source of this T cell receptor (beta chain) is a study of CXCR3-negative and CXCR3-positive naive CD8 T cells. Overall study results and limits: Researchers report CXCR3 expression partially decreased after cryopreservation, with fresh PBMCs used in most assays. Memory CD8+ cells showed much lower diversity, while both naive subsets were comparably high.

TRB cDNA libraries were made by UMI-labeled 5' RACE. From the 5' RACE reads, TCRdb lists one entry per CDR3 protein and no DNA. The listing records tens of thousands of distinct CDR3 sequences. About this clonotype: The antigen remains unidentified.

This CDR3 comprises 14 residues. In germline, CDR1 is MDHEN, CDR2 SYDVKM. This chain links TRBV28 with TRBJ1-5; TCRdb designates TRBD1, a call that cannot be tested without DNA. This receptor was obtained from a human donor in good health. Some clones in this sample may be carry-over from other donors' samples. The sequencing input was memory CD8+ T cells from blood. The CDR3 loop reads CASSFGGTSQPQHF.